This TCR beta chain was sequenced in a study of CD8+ T cells in alopecia areata. About the study: For the treated group, dosing was oral tofacitinib at 5 to 10 mg twice daily. Whole-study findings and limits: Within the top 100, expanded CD8+ clones significantly decreased with tofacitinib, as did scalp clonality.

Trimming cost V 5 bases and J 5 bases, with 18 bases left between them. The CDR3 length is 15 residues. The germline V gene has CDR1 SEHNR and CDR2 FQNEAQ (reference sequence). The treatment here: oral pan-JAK inhibitor, 5-10 mg twice daily. Individuals with alopecia areata gave both lesional scalp punch biopsies and peripheral blood for collection. PBMCs yielded sorted CD4+ and CD8+ T cells. This clone was counted a single time. The antigen remains undetermined. cDNA serving as the sequencing template came from extracted, reverse transcribed RNA. This table comes from immunoSEQ multiplex PCR, and its TCRdb copy is limited to in-frame clones, with some not included. This sample has 100,000 to 130,000 clones, with over 80% found just once.

The specimen was CD8+ T cells sorted from blood, collected at week 24, from a patient treated with tofacitinib. The sequence derives from a human donor with alopecia areata. The chain is built from TRBV7-9 and TRBJ2-5, with D perhaps given as TRBD1 or TRBD2 (5 bases each). The CDR3: CASSLTGRVGETQYF. CDR3 DNA: TGTGCCAGCAGCCTCACGGGACGGGTCGGGGAGACCCAGTACTTC.